This T cell receptor beta chain emerged from a study of CD8 T cells in ankylosing spondylitis. TCRdb called the 5' RACE reads again in MiXCR, with one record for every CDR3 protein. The sample lists hundreds of thousands of distinct CDR3 sequences, around 26% occurring once. Notes on the study in general: Clones linked to disease were reported to show significant enrichment in matched ankylosing spondylitis synovial fluid. The study identified a TCR beta motif of under ten highly homologous variants that appeared characteristic of ankylosing spondylitis blood.

This CDR3 is built from 14 residues. The ends were cut back, 1 base at V and 5 bases at J, with 11 bases in the middle. Germline V gene data show CDR1 as LGHDT and CDR2 as YNNKEL (reference sequence). In its sample, this clonotype was seen once. Its antigen is currently unknown. The chain has TRBV3-1 and TRBJ1-1; a weak D match, TRBD1 (6 bases). The specimen sequenced was blood, either unsorted or a sorted T cell fraction (not recorded which). The TCR was taken from a male donor with ankylosing spondylitis. The CDR3 sequence: CASSQVTGLTEAFF. In DNA, the CDR3 is TGTGCCAGCAGCCAAGTTACAGGGCTAACTGAAGCTTTCTTT.